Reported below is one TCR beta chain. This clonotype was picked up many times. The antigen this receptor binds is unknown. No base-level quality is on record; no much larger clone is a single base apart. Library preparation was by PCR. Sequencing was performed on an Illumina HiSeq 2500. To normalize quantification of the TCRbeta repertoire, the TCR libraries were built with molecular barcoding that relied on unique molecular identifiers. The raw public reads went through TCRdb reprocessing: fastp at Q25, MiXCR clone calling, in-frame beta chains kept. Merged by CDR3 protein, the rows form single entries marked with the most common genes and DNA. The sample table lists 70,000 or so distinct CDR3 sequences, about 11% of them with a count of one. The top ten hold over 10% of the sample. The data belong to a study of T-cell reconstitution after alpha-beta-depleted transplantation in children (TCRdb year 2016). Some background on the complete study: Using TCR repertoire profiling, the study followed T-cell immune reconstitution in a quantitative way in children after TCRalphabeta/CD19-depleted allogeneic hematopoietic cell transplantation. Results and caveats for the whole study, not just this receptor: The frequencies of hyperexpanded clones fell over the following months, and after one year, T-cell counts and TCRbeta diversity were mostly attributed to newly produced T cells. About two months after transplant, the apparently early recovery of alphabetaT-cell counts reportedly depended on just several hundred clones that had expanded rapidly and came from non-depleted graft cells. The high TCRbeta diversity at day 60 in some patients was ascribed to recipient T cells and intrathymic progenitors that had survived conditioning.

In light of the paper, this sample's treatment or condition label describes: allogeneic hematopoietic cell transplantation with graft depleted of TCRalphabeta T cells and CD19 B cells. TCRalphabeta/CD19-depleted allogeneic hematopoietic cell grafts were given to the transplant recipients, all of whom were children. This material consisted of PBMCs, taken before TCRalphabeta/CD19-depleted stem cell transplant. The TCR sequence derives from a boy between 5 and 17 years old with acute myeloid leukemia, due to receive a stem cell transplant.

The CDR3 protein sequence reads: CASSLTGLAGGSQQFF. The nucleotide sequence reads TGTGCCAGCAGTCTAACTGGACTAGCGGGAGGGAGTCAGCAGTTCTTC. Recombination joined TRBV12-3 or TRBV12-4 with TRBJ2-1, with TRBD2 identical over 15 junction bases. Ends trimmed: V by 5 bases, J by 11 bases; bases unmatched to a gene: 10. Inclusive of the bounding cysteine and phenylalanine, the CDR3 is 16 residues long. Left in the record is the CDR3 DNA by itself, 48 bases read in frame from the first base.